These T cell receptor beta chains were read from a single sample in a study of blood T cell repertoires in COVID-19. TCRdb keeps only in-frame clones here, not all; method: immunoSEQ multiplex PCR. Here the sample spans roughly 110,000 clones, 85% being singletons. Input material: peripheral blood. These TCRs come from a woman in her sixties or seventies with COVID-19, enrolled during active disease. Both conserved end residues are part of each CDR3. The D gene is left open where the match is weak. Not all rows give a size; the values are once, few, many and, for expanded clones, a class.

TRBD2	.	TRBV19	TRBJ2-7	TGTGCCAGTAGTTCCCCCGGACTAGCGAGAAGTTACGAGCAGTACTTC	CASSSPGLARSYEQYF
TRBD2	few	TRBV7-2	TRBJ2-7	TGTGCCAGCAGCTTACTTGGGAGGCCGGGACTAGCGGGGGGCGAGCAGTACTTC	CASSLLGRPGLAGGEQYF
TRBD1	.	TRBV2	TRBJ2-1	TGTGCCAGCAGCGTGACAGGGTTTTCCTACAATGAGCAGTTCTTC	CASSVTGFSYNEQFF
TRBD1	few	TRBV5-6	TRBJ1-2	TGTGCCAGCAGCTTGGTGACAGGGACAGGCTATGGCTACACCTTC	CASSLVTGTGYGYTF
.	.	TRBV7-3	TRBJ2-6	TGTGCCAGCAGCGCCCGTATGGGGGGGGCAAAGGCCAACGTCCTGACTTTC	CASSARMGGAKANVLTF
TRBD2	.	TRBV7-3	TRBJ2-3	TGTGCCAGCAGCTTAACGAGCGGGGATTTCGGTTGGACAGATACGCAGTATTTT	CASSLTSGDFGWTDTQYF
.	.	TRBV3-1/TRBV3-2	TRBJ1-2	TGTGCCAGCAGCCAAGGGGGCACCTATGGCTACACCTTC	CASSQGGTYGYTF
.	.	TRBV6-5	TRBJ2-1	TGTGCCAGCAGTTACTCGGGGGGGGGCCTAGAGCAGTTCTTC	CASSYSGGGLEQFF
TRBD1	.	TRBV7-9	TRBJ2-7	TGTGCCAGCAGCTTAGGGGACAGCCTAGCCGACTACGAGCAGTACTTC	CASSLGDSLADYEQYF
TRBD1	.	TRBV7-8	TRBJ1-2	TGTGCCAGCAGCTTATCCGACAGGGGAAACTATGGCTACACCTTC	CASSLSDRGNYGYTF
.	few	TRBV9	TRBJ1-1	TGTGCCAGCAGCCCACTCGAGTGGAACACTGAAGCTTTCTTT	CASSPLEWNTEAFF
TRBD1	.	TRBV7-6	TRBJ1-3	TGTGCCAGCAGCTTAGTCAGGGGACAGGGATACACCATATATTTT	CASSLVRGQGYTIYF
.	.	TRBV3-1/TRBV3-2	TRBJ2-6	TGTGCCAGCAGCCAAGATGCGGTGACTGGGGCCAACGTCCTGACTTTC	CASSQDAVTGANVLTF
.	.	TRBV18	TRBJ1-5	TGTGCCAGCTCCCGCACCGCGGATCAGCCCCAGCATTTT	CASSRTADQPQHF
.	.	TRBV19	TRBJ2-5	TGTGCCAGTAGTACCTCGACAGCTGGCCAAGAGACCCAGTACTTC	CASSTSTAGQETQYF
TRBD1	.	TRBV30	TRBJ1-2	TGTGCCTGGAGTTTAACAGGGGGCGGTGGCTACACCTTC	CAWSLTGGGGYTF
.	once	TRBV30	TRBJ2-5	TGTGCCTGGGCGCGGGGAATTATACGAGAGACCCAGTACTTC	CAWARGIIRETQYF
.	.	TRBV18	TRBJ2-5	TGTGCCAGCTCACCGAGGGGGGAGACCCAGTACTTC	CASSPRGETQYF
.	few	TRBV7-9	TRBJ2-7	TGTGCCAGCAGCTCAGGTCTCCCCTACGAGCAGTACTTC	CASSSGLPYEQYF
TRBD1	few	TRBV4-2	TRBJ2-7	TGTGCCAGCAGCCAAGATCACGGGACAGGGTCCTACGAGCAGTACTTC	CASSQDHGTGSYEQYF
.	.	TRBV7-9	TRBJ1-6	TGTGCCAGCAGCTTATATTCGGGGGGCTCACCCCTCCACTTT	CASSLYSGGSPLHF
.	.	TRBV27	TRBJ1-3	TGTGCCAGCAGTATCAACTCAGGGTCAGCTGGAAACACCATATATTTT	CASSINSGSAGNTIYF
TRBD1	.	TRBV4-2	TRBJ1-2	TGTGCCAGCAGCCAAGTTGGGGGAAGGGGGCTTGATGGCTACACCTTC	CASSQVGGRGLDGYTF
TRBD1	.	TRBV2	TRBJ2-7	TGTGCCAGCAGTGTGGGGACAGGGGACTACGAGCAGTACTTC	CASSVGTGDYEQYF
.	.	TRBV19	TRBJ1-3	TGTGCCAGTAGTATGCCCGGGGAACTTATTGGAAACACCATATATTTT	CASSMPGELIGNTIYF
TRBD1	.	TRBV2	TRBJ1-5	TGTGCCAGCAGTGAAAGACAGGGGGCTCAGCCCCAGCATTTT	CASSERQGAQPQHF
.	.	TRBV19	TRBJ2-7	TGTGCCAGTAGTCCCTTCTACGAGCAGTACTTC	CASSPFYEQYF
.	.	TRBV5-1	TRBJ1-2	TGCGCCAGCAGCTTGGACAATAACTATGGCTACACCTTC	CASSLDNNYGYTF
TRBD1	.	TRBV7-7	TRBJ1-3	TGTGCCAGCAGCACGGGACAGGGGGCTGGAAACACCATATATTTT	CASSTGQGAGNTIYF
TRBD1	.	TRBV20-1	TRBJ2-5	TGCAGTGCTAGTCGGGACAGTCAGGGAGAGACCCAGTACTTC	CSASRDSQGETQYF
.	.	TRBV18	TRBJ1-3	TGTGCCAGCTCACCGGGAGAGGGTAGCTCTGGAAACACCATATATTTT	CASSPGEGSSGNTIYF
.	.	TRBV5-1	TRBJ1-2	TGCGCCAGCAGCGACTTCGACGCGAGCTATGGCTACACCTTC	CASSDFDASYGYTF
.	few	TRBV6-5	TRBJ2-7	TGTGCCAGCACCGAGAGGTTATCCTACGAGCAGTACTTC	CASTERLSYEQYF
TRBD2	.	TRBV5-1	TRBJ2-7	TGCGCCAGCAGCTGGACTAGCGGGGGTGACCTCCCCTACGAGCAGTACTTC	CASSWTSGGDLPYEQYF